This record concerns one TCR beta chain sequence. Some clones are missing from TCRdb's copy, which holds only in-frame ones; the method was immunoSEQ multiplex PCR. Here the sample spans about 100,000 clones, 70% to 90% being singletons. The CDR3 length is 18 residues. V lost 1 base to trimming and J lost 0 bases, with 16 bases between them. Germline values: CDR1 SGHDT, CDR2 YYEEEE. This record comes from a study of blood T cell repertoires in COVID-19. Study-level background: COVID-19 samples from acute and convalescent phases originated in the United States, Italy and Spain.

This chain connects TRBV5-6 to TRBJ1-4; no definite D call. The sequenced sample consisted of peripheral blood. This clonotype originated in a human donor in a cohort sampled during active COVID-19. The CDR3 nucleotides are TGTGCCAGCAGCTTGAACACCGACTATTTTTCAACTAATGAAAAACTGTTTTTT. Encoded protein: CASSLNTDYFSTNEKLFF. The full variable domain, completed using reference TRBV5-6 and TRBJ1-4, is DAGVTQSPTHLIKTRGQQVTLRCSPKSGHDTVSWYQQALGQGPQFIFQYYEEEERQRGNFPDRFSGHQFPNYSSELNVNALLLGDSALYLCASSLNTDYFSTNEKLFFGSGTQLSVL.